This T cell receptor beta chain was observed in a study of T cell responses to AZD1222 COVID-19 vaccine. The repertoire was sequenced with immunoSEQ multiplex PCR; TCRdb's copy has only in-frame clones and lacks some. The sample lists about 17,000 clones, around 80% seen once, with about 14% in the top ten. Findings and limits, study-wide: Targets within unmutated variant regions were reportedly found for nearly half of spike-specific TCRs. Just five or six AZD1222 recipients tested seropositive at baseline. Spike-specific TCR breadth rose after two AZD1222 doses, and depth rose as well. The study found vaccine-associated CD4 TCRs spanning spike, dominant at 160-218 and 743-854.

This clone showed up just a few times. Its antigen is unidentified. Trimming pared 1 base from V and 7 bases from J, leaving 20 bases between. There are 18 residues in the CDR3. CDR1 is LNHDA and CDR2 is SQIVND in the germline V gene (reference sequence). The sequence came from an adult who received the AZD1222 COVID-19 vaccine. The gene calls are TRBV19 and TRBJ1-6; no clear D. Specimen: peripheral blood, collected 28 days after the second AZD1222 dose. This chain's CDR3 is CASSIVITGGSGNSPLHF. The CDR3 DNA sequence: TGTGCCAGTAGTATAGTAATAACCGGCGGATCTGGGAATTCACCCCTCCACTTT.